These 8 T cell receptor beta chains came from one sample sequenced in a study of cytomegalovirus exposure and HLA in healthy donors. The PCR made use of 60 Vbeta and 13 Jbeta primers. Method: immunoSEQ multiplex PCR; TCRdb's copy keeps in-frame clones and lacks some. The sample lists around 200,000 clones, around 70% occurring once. Input material: PBMCs. The receptors were sampled from a male donor in good health and CMV-seronegative.

The J gene is TRBJ1-5, the V gene TRBV30; tentatively, D is TRBD1 (5 bases). The CDR3 loop spans 16 amino acids. V was trimmed by 1 base and J by 0 bases, leaving 13 bases between them. CDR1 and CDR2 from the germline V gene are GTSNPN and SVGIG (reference sequence). The CDR3 bases are TGTGCCTGGAGTGGGTCACAGGTTTTTAGCAATCAGCCCCAGCATTTT. Residues: CAWSGSQVFSNQPQHF.

The genes are TRBV28 and TRBJ1-1; TRBD1 matches 7 bases. The germline V gene has CDR1 MDHEN and CDR2 SYDVKM. V shed 4 bases and J 10 bases; nucleotides not matched to a gene: 12. This CDR3 region has 14 residues. The CDR3 sequence is CASSSPPTAGGAFF. For the CDR3, the DNA is TGTGCCAGCAGTTCGCCCCCGACGGCAGGGGGAGCTTTCTTT.

This clone was detected once. This chain connects TRBV14 to TRBJ2-3; unclear D gene. Germline lookup yields CDR1 SGHDN and CDR2 FVKESK. Trimming removed 5 bases at V and 0 bases at J, with 3 bases between. This CDR3 is 12 amino acids long. The CDR3 region is CASSYSTDTQYF. In nucleotides, the CDR3 is TGTGCCAGCAGCTATAGCACAGATACGCAGTATTTT.

The rearrangement joins TRBV23-1 to TRBJ2-1, with 12 bases identical to TRBD1. TRBV23-1 is flagged as an ORF with uncertain function. V lost 3 bases and J lost 4; bases outside the gene matches: 25. CDR3 length: 23 residues. The CDR3: CASSHLIGTGGAGERRVYNEQFF. CDR3 nucleotide sequence: TGCGCCAGCAGTCACTTAATAGGGACAGGGGGCGCGGGGGAAAGAAGGGTTTACAATGAGCAGTTCTTC.

The rearrangement links TRBV28 to TRBJ1-4, with D unresolved. From germline, CDR1 is MDHEN and CDR2 SYDVKM. Trimming stripped 1 base from V and 7 bases from J, with 13 bases between. The CDR3 runs to 15 residues. CDR3 bases: TGTGCCAGCAGTTTATCAGCAGGAATGGGTGAAAAACTGTTTTTT. Translation: CASSLSAGMGEKLFF.

V is TRBV6-5 and J is TRBJ2-7; D is unresolved. Between the trimmed V and J ends, which lost 0 bases and 5 bases, there was a span of 14 bases. Germline V gene data show CDR1 as MNHEY and CDR2 as SVGAGI. The CDR3 contains 15 residues. Here the CDR3 DNA reads TGTGCCAGCAGTTACTCGCAGGTTCTCTTCCACGAGCAGTACTTC. It translates to CASSYSQVLFHEQYF.

The CDR3 coding sequence is TGTGCCAGCAGCTTTCTAGCGGGAGGGGACAATGAGCAGTTCTTC. Amino acid sequence: CASSFLAGGDNEQFF. The chain links TRBV13 to TRBJ2-1; 12 bases fit TRBD2. The CDR3 length is 15 residues. CDR1 and CDR2 from the germline V gene are PRHDT and FYEKMQ (reference sequence). V was pared by 3 bases and J by 5 bases, with 2 bases of the junction left unmatched.

The chain employs TRBV30 and TRBJ1-6, with 7 bases aligning to TRBD1. This CDR3 contains 14 residues. The germline gives CDR1 GTSNPN, CDR2 SVGIG (reference sequence). Losses at the gene ends were 4 bases for V and 6 bases for J; bases not matched to a gene: 6. CDR3 in DNA: TGTGCCTGGACCCCGGGACAGATTAATTCACCCCTCCACTTT. This sequence encodes CAWTPGQINSPLHF.